What follows are 18 T cell receptor beta chains derived from one specimen sequenced in a study of blood T cell repertoires in COVID-19. The method was immunoSEQ multiplex PCR; TCRdb's version includes in-frame clones alone and lacks a portion of them. The sample has about 99,000 clones, about four fifths seen once. The source material was peripheral blood. The receptors were gathered from an elderly woman with active or convalescent COVID-19.

This sequence joins TRBV4-2 and TRBJ1-6; possible D gene TRBD1, 5 bases. The V gene lost 1 base and the J gene lost 9 bases, with 13 bases spanning the gap. CDR3 length: 15 residues. Germline assignment: CDR1 LGHNA and CDR2 YNFKEQ. The CDR3 nucleotides read TGTGCCAGCAGCCAAGGGGACCGGGAGGTTTCACCCCTCCACTTT. The encoded protein is CASSQGDREVSPLHF.

In its sample, this clone was seen once. The J gene is TRBJ2-3, the V gene TRBV14; 9 bases line up with TRBD1. V shed 2 bases, J shed 3 bases, and the junction held 6 bases outside the gene matches. The CDR3 has 16 amino acids. From germline, CDR1 is SGHDN and CDR2 FVKESK. Written as DNA, the CDR3 is TGTGCCAGCAGCCAACGACAGGGGGGGTGGACAGATACGCAGTATTTT. Amino acid sequence: CASSQRQGGWTDTQYF.

The chain couples TRBV7-3 to TRBJ1-2; D may be TRBD1 (6 bases). Trimming removed 5 bases from V and 7 bases from J, with 20 bases in between. This CDR3 contains 15 residues. CDR1 SGHTA and CDR2 FQGTGA come from the germline V gene. The DNA of the CDR3 is TGTGCCAGCAGCCAAGGGAAGGGGGATGCGAGTGGCTACACCTTC. Translating it yields CASSQGKGDASGYTF.

This clone was observed a few times. V and J are TRBV6-5 and TRBJ1-2; TRBD1 is a possible D gene (5 bases). Per the germline V gene, CDR1 is MNHEY and CDR2 is SVGAGI. The CDR3 totals 14 residues. The ends were cut back, 7 bases at V and 1 base at J, with 13 bases in the middle. CDR3: CASTVQVVNYGYTF. CDR3 coding DNA: TGTGCCAGCACGGTACAGGTGGTTAACTATGGCTACACCTTC.

Only one count was recorded for this clone. The rearrangement uses TRBV6-6 and TRBJ2-1, with 7 positions matching TRBD2. Germline CDR1 is MNHNY and CDR2 is SVGAGI (reference sequence). The CDR3 contains 14 residues. V was clipped by 2 bases and J by 6 bases; unmatched bases: 4. The DNA for the CDR3 is TGTGCCAGCAGTTACCGGGGCGGGGGCAATGAGCAGTTCTTC. Translating it yields CASSYRGGGNEQFF.

The chain couples TRBV29-1 to TRBJ1-2, with D hard to call. Germline V gives CDR1 SQVTM, CDR2 ANQGSEA. Trimming cost V 4 bases and J 6 bases, with 6 bases left between them. CDR3 length: 10 amino acids. This CDR3 is CSVVSDGYTF. CDR3 DNA sequence: TGCAGCGTTGTATCGGATGGCTACACCTTC.

This chain connects TRBV21-1 to TRBJ2-5; TRBD2 is taken as the D call from the table, unchecked against the DNA. TRBV21-1 is an annotated pseudogene. The CDR3 consists of 15 residues. The CDR3 here is CASSRIGGGRETQYF. For the CDR3, the DNA is TGTGCCAGCAGCAGAATAGGGGGGGGCCGAGAGACCCAGTACTTC.

The gene calls are TRBV18 and TRBJ1-3; D ambiguous. The CDR3 runs to 15 residues. V lost 3 bases to trimming and J lost 7 bases, with 16 bases between them. Germline V gives CDR1 KGHSH, CDR2 LQKENI. The CDR3 reads CASSPNRVSGNTIYF. CDR3 nucleotide sequence: TGTGCCAGCTCACCTAACCGAGTATCCGGGAACACCATATATTTT. Filled out from reference TRBV18 and TRBJ1-3, the complete variable domain reads NAGVMQNPRHLVRRRGQEARLRCSPMKGHSHVYWYRQLPEEGLKFMVYLQKENIIDESGMPKERFSAEFPKEGPSILRIQQVVRGDSAAYFCASSPNRVSGNTIYFGEGSWLTVV.

The genes are TRBV9 and TRBJ1-1; D not certain. CDR3 size: 14 residues. From germline, CDR1 is SGDLS and CDR2 YYNGEE. V gave up 3 bases and J gave up 3 bases, with 12 bases separating them. The CDR3 loop reads CASSALTEHTEAFF. The CDR3 DNA reads as TGTGCCAGCAGCGCTCTTACAGAACACACTGAAGCTTTCTTT.

Concerning this clone: A junction end diverges from the germline sequence, so it may reflect a read error. The V call is TRBV7-7, the J call TRBJ2-5; a weak D match, TRBD2 (6 bases). Germline lookup yields CDR1 SSHAT and CDR2 FNYEAQ (reference sequence). The CDR3 runs 15 residues. CDR3: CASSLEGMEGETQYF. The CDR3 DNA is TGTGCTAGCAGCTTAGAGGGGATGGAGGGAGAGACCCAGTACTTC.

This clone appeared a single time. This chain joins TRBV7-2 and TRBJ2-3; D possibly corresponds to TRBD2 (6 bases). The V end lost 2 bases, the J end lost 0 bases, and 12 bases lay between the germline ends. Per the germline V gene, CDR1 is SGHTA and CDR2 is FQGNSA. The CDR3 has 16 residues. DNA of the CDR3: TGTGCCAGCAGCTTATATCCGGGACTTAGCACAGATACGCAGTATTTT. Translation gives CASSLYPGLSTDTQYF.

The J gene is TRBJ1-2, the V gene TRBV29-1; D remains ambiguous. V lost 7 bases and J lost 4, with 10 bases in between. CDR1 is SQVTM and CDR2 is ANQGSEA in the germline V gene. This CDR3 comprises 11 residues. CDR3 in amino acids: CSAARGYGYTF. Written as DNA, the CDR3 is TGCAGCGCAGCTCGGGGCTATGGCTACACCTTC. The complete variable domain, with remaining parts taken from reference TRBV29-1 and TRBJ1-2, reads SAVISQKPSRDICQRGTSLTIQCQVDSQVTMMFWYRQQPGQSLTLIATANQGSEATYESGFVIDKFPISRPNLTFSTLTVSNMSPEDSSIYLCSAARGYGYTFGSGTRLTVV.

The chain employs TRBV7-4 and TRBJ1-5; TRBD1 is a possible D gene (6 bases). There are 18 residues in the CDR3. The V gene lost 1 base and the J gene lost 4 bases, with 20 bases spanning the gap. CDR1 and CDR2 (germline): SGHVT, SQSDAQ. CDR3 in DNA: TGTGCCAGCAGCTTAGACAGGGAGTTGGAGTCAGGAAATCAGCCCCAGCATTTT. Residues: CASSLDRELESGNQPQHF.

The chain carries TRBV6-5 and TRBJ1-6, with D possibly TRBD1 on 5 matching bases. Germline V gene lookup returns CDR1 MNHEY and CDR2 SVGAGI. V gave up 2 bases and J gave up 10 bases, with 15 bases separating them. The CDR3 contains 15 residues. The CDR3 loop is CASSYDPDGGSPLHF. The CDR3 DNA reads TGTGCCAGCAGTTACGACCCGGACGGGGGATCACCCCTCCACTTT.

CDR3: CASRRGPLSRRTDTQYF. The CDR3 DNA reads TGTGCCAGCAGAAGGGGTCCTCTCAGCCGCCGCACAGATACGCAGTATTTT. The rearrangement joins TRBV5-4 to TRBJ2-3; tentative D call: TRBD1 (5 bases). The CDR3 extends over 17 amino acids. The germline V and J ends were trimmed by 5 bases and 1 base, with 20 bases remaining between them. CDR1 is SGHNT and CDR2 is YYREEE in the germline V gene (reference sequence).

This clone came up once. The chain has TRBV10-3 and TRBJ2-5, with 13 bases that match TRBD2. The CDR3 consists of 18 residues. Germline V gene lookup returns CDR1 ENHRY and CDR2 SYGVKD. Trimming removed 2 bases from V and 4 bases from J; junction bases left unmatched: 10. In DNA form, the CDR3 reads TGTGCCATCAGTGAGACTAGCGGGAGGGCCGGGAGCCGAGAGACCCAGTACTTC. Protein sequence: CAISETSGRAGSRETQYF.

The genes are TRBV11-2 and TRBJ1-2; D may be TRBD1 (6 bases). This CDR3 region has 12 residues. The germline V gene encodes CDR1 SGHAT and CDR2 FQNNGV. V lost 6 bases to trimming and J lost 6 bases, with 11 bases between them. The DNA of the CDR3 is TGTGCCAGCAGTGTCACAGGGAATGGCTACACCTTC. This sequence encodes CASSVTGNGYTF.

Note on this clone: An end of the junction differs from the germline gene, which may be a read error. The gene calls are TRBV27 and TRBJ2-7, with D possibly TRBD1 on 5 matching bases. The germline V gene encodes CDR1 MNHEY and CDR2 SMNVEV (reference sequence). The CDR3 sequence is 14 residues long. The CDR3 DNA reads TGTGCCAGCAGTCCCAGAGACTCTGGACACGAGCAGTGCTTC. Its protein is CASSPRDSGHEQCF.